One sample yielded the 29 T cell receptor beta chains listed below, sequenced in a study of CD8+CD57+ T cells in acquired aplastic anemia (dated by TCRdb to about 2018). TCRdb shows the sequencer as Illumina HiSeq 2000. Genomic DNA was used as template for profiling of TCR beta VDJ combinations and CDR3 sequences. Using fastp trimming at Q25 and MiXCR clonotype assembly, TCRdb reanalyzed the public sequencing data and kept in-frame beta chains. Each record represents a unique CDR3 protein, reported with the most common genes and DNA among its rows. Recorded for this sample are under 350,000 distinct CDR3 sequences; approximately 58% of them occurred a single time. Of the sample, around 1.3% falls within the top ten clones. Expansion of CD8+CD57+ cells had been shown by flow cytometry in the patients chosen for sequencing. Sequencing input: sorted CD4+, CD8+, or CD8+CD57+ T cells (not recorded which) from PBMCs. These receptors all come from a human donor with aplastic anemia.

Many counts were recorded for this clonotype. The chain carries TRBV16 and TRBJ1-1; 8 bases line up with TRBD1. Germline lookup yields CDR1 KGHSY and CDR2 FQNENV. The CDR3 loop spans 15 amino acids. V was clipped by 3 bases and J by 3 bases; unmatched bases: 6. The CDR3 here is CASSHLGQGDTEAFF. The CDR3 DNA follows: TGTGCCAGCAGCCACCTCGGACAGGGTGACACTGAAGCTTTCTTT.

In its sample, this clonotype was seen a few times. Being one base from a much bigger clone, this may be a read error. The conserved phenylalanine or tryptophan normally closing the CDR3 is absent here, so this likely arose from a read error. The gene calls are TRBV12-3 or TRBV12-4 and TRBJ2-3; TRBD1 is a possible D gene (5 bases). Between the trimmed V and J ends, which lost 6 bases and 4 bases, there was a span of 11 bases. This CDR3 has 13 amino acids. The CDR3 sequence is CASSRDRPDTQYS. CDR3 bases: TGTGCCAGCAGCCGAGACAGACCAGATACGCAGTATTCT.

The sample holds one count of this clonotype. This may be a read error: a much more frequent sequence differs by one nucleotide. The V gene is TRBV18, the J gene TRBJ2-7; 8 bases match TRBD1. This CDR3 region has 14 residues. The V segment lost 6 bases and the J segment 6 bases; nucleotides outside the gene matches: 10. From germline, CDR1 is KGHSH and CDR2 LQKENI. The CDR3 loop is CASSGAGGRCEQYF. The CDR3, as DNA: TGTGCCAGCTCCGGGGCAGGGGGCCGCTGCGAGCAGTACTTC. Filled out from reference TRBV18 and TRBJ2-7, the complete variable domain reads NAGVMQNPRHLVRRRGQEARLRCSPMKGHSHVYWYRQLPEEGLKFMVYLQKENIIDESGMPKERFSAEFPKEGPSILRIQQVVRGDSAAYFCASSGAGGRCEQYFGPGTRLTVT.

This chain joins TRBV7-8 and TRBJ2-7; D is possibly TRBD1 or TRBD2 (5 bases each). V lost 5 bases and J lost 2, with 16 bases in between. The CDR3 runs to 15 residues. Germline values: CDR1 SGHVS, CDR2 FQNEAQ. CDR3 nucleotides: TGTGCCAGCAGCCTATCCGGGGACCGGACCTACGAGCAGTACTTC. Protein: CASSLSGDRTYEQYF.

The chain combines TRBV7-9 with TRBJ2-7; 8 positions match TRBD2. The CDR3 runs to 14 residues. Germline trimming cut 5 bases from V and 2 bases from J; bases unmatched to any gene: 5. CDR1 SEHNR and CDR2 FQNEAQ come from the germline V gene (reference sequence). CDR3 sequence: CASSQSGGTYEQYF. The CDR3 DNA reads TGTGCCAGCAGCCAAAGCGGGGGCACCTACGAGCAGTACTTC.

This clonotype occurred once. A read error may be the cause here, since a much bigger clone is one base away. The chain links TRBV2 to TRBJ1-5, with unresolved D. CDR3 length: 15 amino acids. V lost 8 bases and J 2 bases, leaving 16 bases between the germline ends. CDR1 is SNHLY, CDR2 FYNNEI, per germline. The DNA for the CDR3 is TGTGCCAGCTCACCAGGCAGGAGGGGCAATCAGCCCCAGCATTTT. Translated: CASSPGRRGNQPQHF.

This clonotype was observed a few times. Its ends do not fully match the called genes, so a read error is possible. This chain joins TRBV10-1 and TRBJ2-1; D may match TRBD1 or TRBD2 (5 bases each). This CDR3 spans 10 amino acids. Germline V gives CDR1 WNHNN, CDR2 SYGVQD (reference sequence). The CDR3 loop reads CASRGAGNGF. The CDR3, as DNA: TGCGCCAGCCGAGGGGCGGGCAATGGTTTC.

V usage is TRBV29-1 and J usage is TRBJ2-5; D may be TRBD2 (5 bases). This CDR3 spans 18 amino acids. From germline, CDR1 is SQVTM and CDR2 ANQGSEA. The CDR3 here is CYGYKPIEWASREETQYF. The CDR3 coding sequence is TGCTACGGTTATAAGCCGATCGAGTGGGCTAGCCGGGAAGAGACCCAGTACTTC.

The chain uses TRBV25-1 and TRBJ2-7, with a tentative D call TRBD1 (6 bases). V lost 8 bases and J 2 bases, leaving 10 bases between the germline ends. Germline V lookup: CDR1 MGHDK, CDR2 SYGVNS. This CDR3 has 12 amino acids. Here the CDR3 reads CASFGQTYEQYF. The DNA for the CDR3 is TGTGCCAGCTTCGGACAGACCTACGAGCAGTACTTC.

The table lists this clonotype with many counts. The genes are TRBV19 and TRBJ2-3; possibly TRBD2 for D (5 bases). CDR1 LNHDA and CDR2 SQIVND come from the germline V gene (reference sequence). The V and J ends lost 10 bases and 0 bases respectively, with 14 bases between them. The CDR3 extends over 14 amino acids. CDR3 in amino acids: CATRETRSTDTQYF. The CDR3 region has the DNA TGTGCCACCCGGGAAACTAGAAGCACAGATACGCAGTATTTT. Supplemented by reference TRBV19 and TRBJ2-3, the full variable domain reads DGGITQSPKYLFRKEGQNVTLSCEQNLNHDAMYWYRQDPGQGLRLIYYSQIVNDFQKGDIAEGYSVSREKKESFPLTVTSAQKNPTAFYLCATRETRSTDTQYFGPGTRLTVL.

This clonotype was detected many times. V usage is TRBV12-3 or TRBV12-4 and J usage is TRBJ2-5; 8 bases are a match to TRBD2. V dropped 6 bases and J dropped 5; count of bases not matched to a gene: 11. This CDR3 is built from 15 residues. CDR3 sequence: CASSPGGAWVETQYF. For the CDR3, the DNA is TGTGCCAGCAGCCCCGGGGGGGCCTGGGTGGAGACCCAGTACTTC.

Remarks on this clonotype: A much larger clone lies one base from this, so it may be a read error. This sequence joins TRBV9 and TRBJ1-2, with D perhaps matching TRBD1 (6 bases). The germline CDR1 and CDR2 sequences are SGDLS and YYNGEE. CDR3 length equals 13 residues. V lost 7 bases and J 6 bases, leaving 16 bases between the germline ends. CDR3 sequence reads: CASPPRQEDGYTF. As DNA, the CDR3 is TGTGCCAGCCCACCCCGACAGGAAGATGGCTACACCTTC.

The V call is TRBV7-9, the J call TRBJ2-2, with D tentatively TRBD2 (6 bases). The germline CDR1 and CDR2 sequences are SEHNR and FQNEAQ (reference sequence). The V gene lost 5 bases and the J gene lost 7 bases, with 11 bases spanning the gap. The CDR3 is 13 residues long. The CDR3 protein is CASSLTSGGELFF. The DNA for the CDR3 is TGTGCCAGCAGCCTGACTAGTGGCGGGGAGCTGTTTTTT.

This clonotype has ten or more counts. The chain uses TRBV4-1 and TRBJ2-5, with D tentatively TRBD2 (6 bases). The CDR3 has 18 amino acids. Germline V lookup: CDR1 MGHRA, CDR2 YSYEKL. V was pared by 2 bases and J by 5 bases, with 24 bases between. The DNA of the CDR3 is TGCGCCAGCAGCCAATGGGAGGCCCGCGGGATCTTTCGGGAGACCCAGTACTTC. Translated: CASSQWEARGIFRETQYF.

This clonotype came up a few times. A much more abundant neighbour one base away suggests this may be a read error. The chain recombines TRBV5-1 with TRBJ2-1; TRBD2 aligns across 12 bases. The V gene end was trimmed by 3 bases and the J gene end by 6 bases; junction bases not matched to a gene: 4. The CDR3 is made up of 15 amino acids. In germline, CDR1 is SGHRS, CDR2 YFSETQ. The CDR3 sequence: CASSSMTSGSNEQFF. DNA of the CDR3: TGCGCCAGCAGCTCGATGACTAGCGGGAGCAATGAGCAGTTCTTC.

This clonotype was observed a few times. CDR3 residues: CATSRDLRDRGNSPLHF. CDR3 DNA sequence: TGTGCCACCAGCAGAGATTTGCGGGACAGGGGTAATTCACCCCTCCACTTT. This sequence joins TRBV15 and TRBJ1-6; TRBD1 agrees at 10 bases. The CDR3 has 17 residues. Germline CDR1 and CDR2: LNHNV and YYDKDF (reference sequence). With 0 bases clipped from V and 6 bases from J, the junction kept 5 bases outside the gene matches.

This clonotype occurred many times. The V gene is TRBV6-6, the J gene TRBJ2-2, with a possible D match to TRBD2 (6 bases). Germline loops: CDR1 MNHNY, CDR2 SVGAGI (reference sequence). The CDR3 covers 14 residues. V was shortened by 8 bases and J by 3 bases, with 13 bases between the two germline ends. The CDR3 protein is CASGWGGDTGELFF. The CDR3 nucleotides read TGTGCCAGCGGGTGGGGCGGGGACACCGGGGAGCTGTTTTTT.

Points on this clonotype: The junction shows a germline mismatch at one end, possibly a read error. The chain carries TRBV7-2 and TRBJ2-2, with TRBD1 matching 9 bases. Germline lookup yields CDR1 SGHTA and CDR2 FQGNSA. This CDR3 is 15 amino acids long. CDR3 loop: CASSQRDRDTGELFF. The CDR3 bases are TGCGCCAGCAGCCAAAGGGACAGGGACACCGGGGAGCTGTTTTTT.

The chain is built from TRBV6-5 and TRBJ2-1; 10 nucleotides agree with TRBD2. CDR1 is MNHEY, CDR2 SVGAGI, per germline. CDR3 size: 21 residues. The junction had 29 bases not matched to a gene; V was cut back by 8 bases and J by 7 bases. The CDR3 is CASRSLRTSGRSFTHVNEQFF. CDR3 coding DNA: TGTGCCAGCCGTTCCCTTAGGACTAGCGGAAGATCGTTTACCCATGTGAATGAGCAGTTCTTC.

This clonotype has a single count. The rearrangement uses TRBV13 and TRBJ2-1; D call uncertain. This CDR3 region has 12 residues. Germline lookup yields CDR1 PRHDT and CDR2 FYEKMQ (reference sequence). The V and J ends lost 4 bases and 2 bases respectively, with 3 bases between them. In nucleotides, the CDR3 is TGTGCCAGCAGCTACCCCTACAATGAGCAGTTCTTC. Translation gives CASSYPYNEQFF. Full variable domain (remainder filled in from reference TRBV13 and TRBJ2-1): AAGVIQSPRHLIKEKRETATLKCYPIPRHDTVYWYQQGPGQDPQFLISFYEKMQSDKGSIPDRFSAQQFSDYHSELNMSSLELGDSALYFCASSYPYNEQFFGPGTRLTVL.

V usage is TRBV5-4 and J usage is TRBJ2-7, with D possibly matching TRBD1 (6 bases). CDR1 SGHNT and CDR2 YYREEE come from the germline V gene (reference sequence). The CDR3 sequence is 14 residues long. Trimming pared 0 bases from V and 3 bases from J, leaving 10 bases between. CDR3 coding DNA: TGTGCCAGCAGCTTGGACAGGGACCTCTACGAGCAGTACTTC. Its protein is CASSLDRDLYEQYF.

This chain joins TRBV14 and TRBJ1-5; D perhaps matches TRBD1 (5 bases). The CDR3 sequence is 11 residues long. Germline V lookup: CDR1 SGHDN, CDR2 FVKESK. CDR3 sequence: CARDRNQPQHF. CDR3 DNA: TGTGCTAGAGACAGAAATCAGCCCCAGCATTTT.

The CDR3 nucleotides read TGTGCCACCAGTGAGGGACAGGGGACCGATCAGCCCCAGTACTTC. Translating it yields CATSEGQGTDQPQYF. This chain links TRBV24-1 with TRBJ2-5, with 10 bases that match TRBD1. The V and J ends lost 4 bases and 9 bases, in that order; junction bases with no gene match: 10. Germline CDR1 and CDR2: KGHDR and SFDVKD. The CDR3 extends over 15 amino acids.

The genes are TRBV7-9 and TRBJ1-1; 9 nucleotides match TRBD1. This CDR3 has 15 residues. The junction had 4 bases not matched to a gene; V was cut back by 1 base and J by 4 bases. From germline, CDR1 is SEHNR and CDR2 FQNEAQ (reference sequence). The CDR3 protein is CASSLEGTGPTEAFF. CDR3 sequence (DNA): TGTGCCAGCAGCTTAGAAGGGACAGGGCCCACTGAAGCTTTCTTT.

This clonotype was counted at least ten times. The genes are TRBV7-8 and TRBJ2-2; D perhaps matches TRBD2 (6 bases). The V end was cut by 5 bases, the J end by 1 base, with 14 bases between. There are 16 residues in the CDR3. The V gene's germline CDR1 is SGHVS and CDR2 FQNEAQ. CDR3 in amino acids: CASSQEGAMNTGELFF. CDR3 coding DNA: TGTGCCAGCAGCCAGGAGGGAGCTATGAACACCGGGGAGCTGTTTTTT.

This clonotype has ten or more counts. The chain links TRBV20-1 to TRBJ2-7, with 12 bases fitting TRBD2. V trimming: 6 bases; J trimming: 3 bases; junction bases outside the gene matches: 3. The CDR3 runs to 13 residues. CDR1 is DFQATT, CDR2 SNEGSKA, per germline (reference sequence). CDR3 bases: TGCAGTGCCCAACTAGCGGGAGGCTACGAGCAGTACTTC. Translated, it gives CSAQLAGGYEQYF.

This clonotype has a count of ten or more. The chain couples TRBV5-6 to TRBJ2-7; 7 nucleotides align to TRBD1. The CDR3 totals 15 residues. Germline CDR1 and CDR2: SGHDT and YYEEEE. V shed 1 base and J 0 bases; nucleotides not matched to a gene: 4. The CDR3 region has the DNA TGTGCCAGCAGCTTGACCAGGGGGAGCTCCTACGAGCAGTACTTC. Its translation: CASSLTRGSSYEQYF.

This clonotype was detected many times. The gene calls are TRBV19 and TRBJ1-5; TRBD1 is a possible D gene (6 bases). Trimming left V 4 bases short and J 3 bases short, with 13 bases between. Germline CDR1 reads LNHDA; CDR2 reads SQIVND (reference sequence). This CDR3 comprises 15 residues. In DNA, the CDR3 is TGTGCCAGTAGTACTACTGGACAGACCAATCAGCCCCAGCATTTT. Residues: CASSTTGQTNQPQHF.

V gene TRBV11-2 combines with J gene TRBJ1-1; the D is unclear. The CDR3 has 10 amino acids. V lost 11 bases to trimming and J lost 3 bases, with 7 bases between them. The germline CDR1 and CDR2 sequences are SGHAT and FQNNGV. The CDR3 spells CASDYTEAFF. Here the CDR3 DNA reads TGTGCCTCAGATTACACTGAAGCTTTCTTT. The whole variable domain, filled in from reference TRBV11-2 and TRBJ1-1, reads EAGVAQSPRYKIIEKRQSVAFWCNPISGHATLYWYQQILGQGPKLLIQFQNNGVVDDSQLPKDRFSAERLKGVDSTLKIQPAKLEDSAVYLCASDYTEAFFGQGTRLTVV.